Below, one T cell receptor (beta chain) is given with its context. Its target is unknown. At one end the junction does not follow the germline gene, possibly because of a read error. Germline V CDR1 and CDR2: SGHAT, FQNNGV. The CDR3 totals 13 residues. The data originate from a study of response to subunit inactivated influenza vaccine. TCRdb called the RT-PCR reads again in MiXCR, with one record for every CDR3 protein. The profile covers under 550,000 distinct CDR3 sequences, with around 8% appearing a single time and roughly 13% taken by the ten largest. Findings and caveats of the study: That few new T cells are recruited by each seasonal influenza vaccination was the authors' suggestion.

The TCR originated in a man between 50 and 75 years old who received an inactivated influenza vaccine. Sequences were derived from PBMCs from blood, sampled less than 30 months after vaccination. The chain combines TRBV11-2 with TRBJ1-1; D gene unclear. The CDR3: CGSSLGGSTEAFF. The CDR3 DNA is TGTGGCAGCAGCTTAGGTGGCAGCACTGAAGCTTTCTTT.